This record concerns one T cell receptor (beta chain) sequence. Sequencing used immunoSEQ multiplex PCR; TCRdb keeps in-frame clones, though not all of them. The sample has about 210,000 clones, 80% seen once. This specimen comes from a study of blood T cell repertoires in COVID-19. The CDR3 contains 15 residues. Germline assignment: CDR1 SGHDN and CDR2 FVKESK. V was clipped by 4 bases and J by 3 bases, with 14 bases between them. Living in under 30 US areas, the participants were between about 18 and 95 years of age. Membership in each cohort depended on participant-reported clinical history. Sequences were obtained from PBMCs or T cells enriched from blood (not recorded which). This receptor was obtained from a man aged 25 to 40 with acute COVID-19. V is TRBV14 and J is TRBJ2-3, with D tentatively TRBD2 (5 bases). The CDR3 protein is CASSPNPGSTDTQYF. The CDR3 DNA follows: TGTGCCAGCAGCCCTAACCCGGGGTCAACAGATACGCAGTATTTT.